The 2 T cell receptor beta chains below all came from one sample that was sequenced in a study of CD8+ T cells in alopecia areata. RNA was isolated and reverse transcribed to cDNA, the sequencing template. The repertoire was sequenced with immunoSEQ multiplex PCR; TCRdb's copy has only in-frame clones and lacks some. This sample yields about 110,000 clones, of which about 60% are seen a single time; roughly 25% belongs to the top ten. Sample: NKG2D-low CD8+ T cells sorted from blood. The receptors were gathered from a human donor with alopecia areata.

This clone came up a few times. The J gene is TRBJ2-7, the V gene TRBV13; 7 bases line up with TRBD2. CDR1 and CDR2 from the germline V gene are PRHDT and FYEKMQ (reference sequence). The J segment lost 3 bases and the V segment lost 0 bases, leaving 2 bases of the junction unmatched. The length of the CDR3 is 14 residues. The CDR3 is CASSLGSSGYEQYF. For the CDR3, the DNA is TGTGCCAGCAGCTTAGGATCTAGCGGCTACGAGCAGTACTTC.

The chain employs TRBV6-5 and TRBJ2-1, with D possibly being TRBD2 (6 bases). This CDR3 region has 15 residues. With 6 bases removed from V and 2 bases from J, the gap between germline ends came to 14 bases. Germline values: CDR1 MNHEY, CDR2 SVGAGI. The CDR3 nucleotides read TGTGCCAGCAGCCCTACCGGGGGTACCTACAATGAGCAGTTCTTC. It is translated as CASSPTGGTYNEQFF.